Shown below are 4 T cell receptor beta chains from a single sample sequenced in a study of shared clonotypes between healthy human individuals. Sequencing was performed with immunoSEQ multiplex PCR; in TCRdb, only in-frame clones are kept and a portion is missing. The sample has around 200,000 clones, 66% seen once. The sequenced material came from memory CD4+ T cells sorted from blood. Subset of the sample: CD45RA-negative fraction. The origin of the receptors is a man between 25 and 39 years old in good health.

This clone has more than one count but fewer than ten. This chain uses TRBV2 with TRBJ1-1, with D possibly matching TRBD1 (5 bases). Germline V gives CDR1 SNHLY, CDR2 FYNNEI. CDR3 length: 13 residues. The V end was cut by 7 bases, the J end by 5 bases, with 14 bases between. CDR3: CASNQGPETEAFF. CDR3 bases: TGTGCCAGCAATCAGGGCCCGGAGACTGAAGCTTTCTTT.

As concerns this clone: Additional DNA sequences in this sample encode the identical CDR3. The V gene is TRBV9, the J gene TRBJ2-1; TRBD2 might be the D (5 bases). Germline loops: CDR1 SGDLS, CDR2 YYNGEE. The CDR3 spans 14 residues. Trimming removed 2 bases at V and 0 bases at J, with 6 bases between. As DNA, the CDR3 is TGTGCCAGCAGCGTTGGGAGCTCCTACAATGAGCAGTTCTTC. This encodes CASSVGSSYNEQFF.

The chain carries TRBV6-1 and TRBJ2-7; possibly TRBD2 for D (6 bases). CDR3 length: 14 residues. Germline V gene data show CDR1 as MNHNS and CDR2 as SASEGT. Trimming left V 6 bases short and J 0 bases short, with 12 bases between. DNA for the CDR3: TGTGCCAGCAGGTCGGGGGTCCACTCCTACGAGCAGTACTTC. It yields the protein CASRSGVHSYEQYF.

The chain combines TRBV28 with TRBJ1-2; D is perhaps TRBD1 (5 bases). Germline values: CDR1 MDHEN, CDR2 SYDVKM. The CDR3 consists of 15 residues. V was shortened by 5 bases and J by 9 bases, with 22 bases between the two germline ends. CDR3 DNA sequence: TGTGCCAGCAGTGTACTCGGACGGCTGAGGGGTAGCTACACCTTC. This gives the protein CASSVLGRLRGSYTF.